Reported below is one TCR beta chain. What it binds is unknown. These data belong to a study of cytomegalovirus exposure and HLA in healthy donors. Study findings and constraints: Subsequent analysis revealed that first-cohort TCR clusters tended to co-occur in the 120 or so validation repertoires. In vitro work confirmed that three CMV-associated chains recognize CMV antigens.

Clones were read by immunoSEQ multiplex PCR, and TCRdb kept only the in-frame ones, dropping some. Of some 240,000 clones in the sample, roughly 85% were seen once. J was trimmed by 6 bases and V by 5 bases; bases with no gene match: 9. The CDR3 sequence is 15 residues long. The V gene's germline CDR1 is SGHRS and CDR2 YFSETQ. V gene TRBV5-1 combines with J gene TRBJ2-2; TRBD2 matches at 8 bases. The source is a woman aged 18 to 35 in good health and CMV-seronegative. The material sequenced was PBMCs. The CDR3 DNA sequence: TGCGCCAGCAGTCCACGTAGCGGGACGCCCGGGGAGCTGTTTTTT. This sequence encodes CASSPRSGTPGELFF.